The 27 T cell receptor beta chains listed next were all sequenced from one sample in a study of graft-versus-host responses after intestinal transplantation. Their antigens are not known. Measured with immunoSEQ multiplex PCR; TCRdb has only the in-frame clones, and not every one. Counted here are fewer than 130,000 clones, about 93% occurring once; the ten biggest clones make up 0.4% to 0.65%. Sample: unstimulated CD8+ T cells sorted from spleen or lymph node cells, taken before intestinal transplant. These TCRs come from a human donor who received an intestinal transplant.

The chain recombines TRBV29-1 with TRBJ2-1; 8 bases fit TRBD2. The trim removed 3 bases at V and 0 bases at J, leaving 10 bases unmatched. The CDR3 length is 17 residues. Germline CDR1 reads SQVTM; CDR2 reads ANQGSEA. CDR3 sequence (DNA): TGCAGCGTTGACCACACGACCAGCGGGGGCTCCTACAATGAGCAGTTCTTC. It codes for CSVDHTTSGGSYNEQFF.

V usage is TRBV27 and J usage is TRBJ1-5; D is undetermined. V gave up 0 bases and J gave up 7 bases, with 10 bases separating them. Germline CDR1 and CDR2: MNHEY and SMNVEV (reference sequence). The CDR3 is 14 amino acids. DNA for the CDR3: TGTGCCAGCAGTTTATCCTGGGCTGGGCAGCCCCAGCATTTT. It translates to CASSLSWAGQPQHF.

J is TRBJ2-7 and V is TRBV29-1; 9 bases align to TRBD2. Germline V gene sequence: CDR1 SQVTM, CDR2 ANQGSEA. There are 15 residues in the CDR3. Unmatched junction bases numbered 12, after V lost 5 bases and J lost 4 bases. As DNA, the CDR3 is TGCAGCGTTAGGAGAGCGGGAGGACAGGTATACGAGCAGTACTTC. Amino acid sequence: CSVRRAGGQVYEQYF.

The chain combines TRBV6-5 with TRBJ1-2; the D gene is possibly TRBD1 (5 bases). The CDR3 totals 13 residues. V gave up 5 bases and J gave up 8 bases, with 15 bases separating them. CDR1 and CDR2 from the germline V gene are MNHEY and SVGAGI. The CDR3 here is CASSEGGDNGYTF. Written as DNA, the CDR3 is TGTGCCAGCAGTGAGGGAGGGGATAACGGCTACACCTTC.

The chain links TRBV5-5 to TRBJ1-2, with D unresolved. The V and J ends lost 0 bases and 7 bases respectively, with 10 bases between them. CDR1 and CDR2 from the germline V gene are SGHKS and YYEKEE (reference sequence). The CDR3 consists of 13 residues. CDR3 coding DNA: TGTGCCAGCAGCTTGGAGGTAGCTCGTGGCTACACCTTC. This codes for CASSLEVARGYTF.

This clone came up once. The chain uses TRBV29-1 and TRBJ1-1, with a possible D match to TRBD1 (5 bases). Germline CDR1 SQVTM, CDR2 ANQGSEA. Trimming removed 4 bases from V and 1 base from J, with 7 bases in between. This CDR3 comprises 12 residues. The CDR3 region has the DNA TGCAGCGTTGTTGGGGGGAACACTGAAGCTTTCTTT. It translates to CSVVGGNTEAFF. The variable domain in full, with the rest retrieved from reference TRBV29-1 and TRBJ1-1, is SAVISQKPSRDICQRGTSLTIQCQVDSQVTMMFWYRQQPGQSLTLIATANQGSEATYESGFVIDKFPISRPNLTFSTLTVSNMSPEDSSIYLCSVVGGNTEAFFGQGTRLTVV.

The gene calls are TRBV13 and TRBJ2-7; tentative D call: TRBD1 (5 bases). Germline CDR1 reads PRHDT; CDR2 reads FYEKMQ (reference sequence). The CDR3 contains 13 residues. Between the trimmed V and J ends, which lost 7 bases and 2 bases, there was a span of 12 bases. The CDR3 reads CASTPPDTYEQYF. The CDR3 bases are TGTGCCAGCACCCCCCCGGACACCTACGAGCAGTACTTC. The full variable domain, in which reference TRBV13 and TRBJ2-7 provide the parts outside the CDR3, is AAGVIQSPRHLIKEKRETATLKCYPIPRHDTVYWYQQGPGQDPQFLISFYEKMQSDKGSIPDRFSAQQFSDYHSELNMSSLELGDSALYFCASTPPDTYEQYFGPGTRLTVT.

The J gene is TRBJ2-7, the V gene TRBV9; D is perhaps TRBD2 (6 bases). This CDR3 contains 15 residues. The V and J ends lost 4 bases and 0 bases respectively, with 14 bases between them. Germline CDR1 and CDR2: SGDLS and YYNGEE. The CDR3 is CASSPSGPSSYEQYF. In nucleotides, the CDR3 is TGTGCCAGCAGCCCAAGCGGGCCGAGCTCCTACGAGCAGTACTTC.

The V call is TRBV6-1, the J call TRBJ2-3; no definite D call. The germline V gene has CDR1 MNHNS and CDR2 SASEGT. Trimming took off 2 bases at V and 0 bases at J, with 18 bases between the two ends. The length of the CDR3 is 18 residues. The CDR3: CASSELISGGPSTDTQYF. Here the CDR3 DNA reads TGTGCCAGCAGTGAACTGATTTCGGGCGGACCTAGCACAGATACGCAGTATTTT.

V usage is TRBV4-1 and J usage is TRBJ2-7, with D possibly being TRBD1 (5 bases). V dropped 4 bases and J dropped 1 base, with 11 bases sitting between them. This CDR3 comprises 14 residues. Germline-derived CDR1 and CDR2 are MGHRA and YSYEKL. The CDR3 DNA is TGCGCCAGCAGCCTCGCCGACAGTTCCTACGAGCAGTACTTC. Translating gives CASSLADSSYEQYF.

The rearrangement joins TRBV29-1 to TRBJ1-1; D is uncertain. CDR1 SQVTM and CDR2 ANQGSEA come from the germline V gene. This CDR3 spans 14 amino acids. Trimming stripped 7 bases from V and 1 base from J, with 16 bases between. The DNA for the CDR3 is TGCAGCGCCCACGTGAGGGTTTGGAACACTGAAGCTTTCTTT. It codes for CSAHVRVWNTEAFF. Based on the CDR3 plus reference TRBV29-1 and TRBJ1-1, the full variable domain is SAVISQKPSRDICQRGTSLTIQCQVDSQVTMMFWYRQQPGQSLTLIATANQGSEATYESGFVIDKFPISRPNLTFSTLTVSNMSPEDSSIYLCSAHVRVWNTEAFFGQGTRLTVV.

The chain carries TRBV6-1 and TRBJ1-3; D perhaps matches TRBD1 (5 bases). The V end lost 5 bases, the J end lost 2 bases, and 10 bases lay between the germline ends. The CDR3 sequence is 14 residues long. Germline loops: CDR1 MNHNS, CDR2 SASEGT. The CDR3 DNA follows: TGTGCCAGCAGTCCCCTAGGGGCTGGAAACACCATATATTTT. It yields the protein CASSPLGAGNTIYF.

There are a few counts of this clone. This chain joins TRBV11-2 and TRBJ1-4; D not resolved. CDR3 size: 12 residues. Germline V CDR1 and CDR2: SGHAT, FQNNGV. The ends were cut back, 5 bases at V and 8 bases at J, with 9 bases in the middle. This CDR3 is CASSIRPEKLFF. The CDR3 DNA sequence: TGTGCCAGCAGCATCCGACCCGAAAAACTGTTTTTT. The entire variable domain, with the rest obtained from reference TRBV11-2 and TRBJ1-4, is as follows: EAGVAQSPRYKIIEKRQSVAFWCNPISGHATLYWYQQILGQGPKLLIQFQNNGVVDDSQLPKDRFSAERLKGVDSTLKIQPAKLEDSAVYLCASSIRPEKLFFGSGTQLSVL.

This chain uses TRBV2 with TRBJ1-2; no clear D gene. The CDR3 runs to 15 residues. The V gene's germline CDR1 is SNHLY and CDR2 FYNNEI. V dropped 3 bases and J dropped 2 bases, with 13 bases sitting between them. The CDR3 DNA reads TGTGCCAGCAGTGACCGCAGGCACATGAACTATGGCTACACCTTC. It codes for CASSDRRHMNYGYTF.

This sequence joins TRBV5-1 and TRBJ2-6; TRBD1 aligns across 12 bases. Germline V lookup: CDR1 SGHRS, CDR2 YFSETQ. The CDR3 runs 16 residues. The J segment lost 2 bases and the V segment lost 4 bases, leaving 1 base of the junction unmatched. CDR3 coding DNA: TGCGCCAGCAGCAGGGACAGGGGGCCTGGGGCCAACGTCCTGACTTTC. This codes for CASSRDRGPGANVLTF.

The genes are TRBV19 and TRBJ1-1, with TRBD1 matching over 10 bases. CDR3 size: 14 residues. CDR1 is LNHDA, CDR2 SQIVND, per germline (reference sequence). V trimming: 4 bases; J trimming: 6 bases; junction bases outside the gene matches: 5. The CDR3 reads CASSTTGGRAEAFF. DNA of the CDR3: TGTGCCAGTAGTACGACAGGGGGCAGGGCTGAAGCTTTCTTT.

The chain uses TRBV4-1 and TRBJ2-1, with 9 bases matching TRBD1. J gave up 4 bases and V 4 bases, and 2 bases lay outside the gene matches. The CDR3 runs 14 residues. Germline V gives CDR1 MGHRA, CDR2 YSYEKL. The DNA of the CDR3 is TGCGCCAGCAGCCGCGGGACAGGGTACAATGAGCAGTTCTTC. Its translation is CASSRGTGYNEQFF.

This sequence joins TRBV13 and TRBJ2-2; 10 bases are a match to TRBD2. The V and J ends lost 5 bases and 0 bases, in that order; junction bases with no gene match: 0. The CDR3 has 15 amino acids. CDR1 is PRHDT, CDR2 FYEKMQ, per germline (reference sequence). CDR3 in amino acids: CASSGTSANTGELFF. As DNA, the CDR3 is TGTGCCAGCAGCGGGACTAGCGCGAACACCGGGGAGCTGTTTTTT.

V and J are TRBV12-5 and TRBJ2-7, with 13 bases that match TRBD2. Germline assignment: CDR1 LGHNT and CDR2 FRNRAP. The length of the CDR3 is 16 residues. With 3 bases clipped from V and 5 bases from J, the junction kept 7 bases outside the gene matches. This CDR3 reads CASGLGLAGVIHEQYF. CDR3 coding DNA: TGTGCTAGTGGTTTAGGACTAGCGGGAGTTATCCACGAGCAGTACTTC.

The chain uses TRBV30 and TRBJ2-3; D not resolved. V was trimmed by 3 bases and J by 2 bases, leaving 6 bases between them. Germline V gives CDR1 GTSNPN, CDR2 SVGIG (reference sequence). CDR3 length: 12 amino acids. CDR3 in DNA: TGTGCCTGGAGACAGCCCACAGATACGCAGTATTTT. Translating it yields CAWRQPTDTQYF.

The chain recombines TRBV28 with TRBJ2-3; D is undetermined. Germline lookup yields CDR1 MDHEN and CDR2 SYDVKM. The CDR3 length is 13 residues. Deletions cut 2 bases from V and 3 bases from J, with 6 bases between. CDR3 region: CASSLIKTDTQYF. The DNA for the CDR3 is TGTGCCAGCAGTTTAATTAAGACAGATACGCAGTATTTT.

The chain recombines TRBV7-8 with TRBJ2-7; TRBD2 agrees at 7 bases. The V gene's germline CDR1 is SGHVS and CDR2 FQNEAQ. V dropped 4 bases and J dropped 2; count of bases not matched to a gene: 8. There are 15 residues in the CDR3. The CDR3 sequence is CASSSDFGLAYEQYF. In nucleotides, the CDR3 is TGTGCCAGCAGCTCAGACTTCGGACTAGCCTACGAGCAGTACTTC.

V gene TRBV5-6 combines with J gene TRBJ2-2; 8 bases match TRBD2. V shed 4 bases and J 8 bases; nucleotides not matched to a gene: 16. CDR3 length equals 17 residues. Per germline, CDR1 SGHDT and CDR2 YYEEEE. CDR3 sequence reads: CASSQPPPGGIIGELFF. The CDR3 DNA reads TGTGCCAGCAGCCAACCCCCTCCGGGGGGGATTATTGGGGAGCTGTTTTTT.

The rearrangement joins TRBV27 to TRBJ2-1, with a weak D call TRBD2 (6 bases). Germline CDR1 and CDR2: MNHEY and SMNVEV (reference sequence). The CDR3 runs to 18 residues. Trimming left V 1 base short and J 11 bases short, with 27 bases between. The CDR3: CASSLFPSRRDFPFQQFF. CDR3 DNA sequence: TGTGCCAGCAGTTTATTCCCCTCCAGGCGGGACTTCCCTTTTCAGCAGTTCTTC.

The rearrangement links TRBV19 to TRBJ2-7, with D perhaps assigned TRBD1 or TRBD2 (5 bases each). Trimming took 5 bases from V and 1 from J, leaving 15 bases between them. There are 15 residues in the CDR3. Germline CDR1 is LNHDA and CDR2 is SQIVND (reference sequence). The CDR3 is CASSPGGRASYEQYF. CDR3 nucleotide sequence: TGTGCCAGTAGTCCCGGAGGCAGGGCGTCCTACGAGCAGTACTTC.

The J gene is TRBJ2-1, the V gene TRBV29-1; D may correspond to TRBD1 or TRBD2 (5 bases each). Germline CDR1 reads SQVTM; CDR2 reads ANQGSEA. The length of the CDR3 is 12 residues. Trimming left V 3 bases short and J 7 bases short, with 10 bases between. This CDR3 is CSVEGRGNEQFF. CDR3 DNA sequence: TGCAGCGTTGAGGGGCGCGGGAATGAGCAGTTCTTC.

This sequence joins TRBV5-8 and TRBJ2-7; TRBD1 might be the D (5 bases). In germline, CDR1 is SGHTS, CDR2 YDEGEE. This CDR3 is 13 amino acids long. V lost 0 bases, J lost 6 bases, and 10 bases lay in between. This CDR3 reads CASSLAVTAEQYF. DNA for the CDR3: TGTGCCAGCAGCTTGGCTGTGACAGCCGAGCAGTACTTC.